This T cell receptor (beta chain) came from a study of PD-1 blockade in classical Hodgkin lymphoma. Each patient experienced a relapse that followed autologous stem cell transplantation, and brentuximab vedotin exposure varied. CDR3 length: 14 amino acids. CDR1 is SEHNR, CDR2 FQNEAQ, per germline (reference sequence). V lost 5 bases, J lost 2 bases, and 6 bases stayed unmatched. The method was immunoSEQ multiplex PCR; TCRdb's version includes in-frame clones alone and lacks a portion of them. The sample yields 25,000 to 30,000 clones, 60% to 75% seen once. This clone is labeled as medium-sized. The sample consisted of peripheral blood mononuclear cells (PBMCs), taken before the second cycle of nivolumab. The clonotype comes from a human donor with classical Hodgkin lymphoma. The J gene is TRBJ2-7, the V gene TRBV7-9; TRBD1 matches at 7 bases. The CDR3 reads CASSPPQGTYEQYF. CDR3 DNA sequence: TGTGCCAGCAGCCCTCCACAGGGGACCTACGAGCAGTACTTC.